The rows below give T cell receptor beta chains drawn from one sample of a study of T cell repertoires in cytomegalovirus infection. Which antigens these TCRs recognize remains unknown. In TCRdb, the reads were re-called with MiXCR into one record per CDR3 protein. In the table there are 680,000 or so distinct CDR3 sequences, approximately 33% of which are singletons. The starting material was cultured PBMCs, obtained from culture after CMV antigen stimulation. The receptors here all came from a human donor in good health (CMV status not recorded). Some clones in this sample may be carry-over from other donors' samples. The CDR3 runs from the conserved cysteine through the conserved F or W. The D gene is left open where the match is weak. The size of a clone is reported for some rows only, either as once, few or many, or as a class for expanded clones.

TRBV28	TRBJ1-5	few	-	TGTGCCAGCAGTTTAATGGGGACTGATCAGCCCCAGCATTTT	CASSLMGTDQPQHF
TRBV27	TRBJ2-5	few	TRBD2	TGTGCCAGCAGTTTAGGGCGGGAGGGTCCAAGAGAGACCCAGTACTTC	CASSLGREGPRETQYF
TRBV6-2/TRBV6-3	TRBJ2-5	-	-	TGTGCCAGCAGTTCTTGGGCCCAAGAGACCCAGTACTTC	CASSSWAQETQYF
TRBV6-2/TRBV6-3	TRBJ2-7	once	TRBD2	TGTGCCAGCAGTTATTGGGCTAGCGGGCTCTCCTACGAGCAGTACTTC	CASSYWASGLSYEQYF
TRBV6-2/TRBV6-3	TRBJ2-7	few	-	TGTGCCAGCAGCCAGAGGGACGACAGTAGCTACTACGAGCAGTACTTC	CASSQRDDSSYYEQYF
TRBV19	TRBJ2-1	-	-	TGTGCCACCCGGGACCTCTCCAAAAACAATGAGCAGTTCTTC	CATRDLSKNNEQFF
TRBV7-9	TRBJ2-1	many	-	TGTGCCAGCAGCCCAGGGTTTACGTACAATGAGCAGTTCTTC	CASSPGFTYNEQFF
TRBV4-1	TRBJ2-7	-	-	TGCGCCAGCAGCCAAGCCACGGTACTGGGCTCCTACGAGCAGTACTTC	CASSQATVLGSYEQYF
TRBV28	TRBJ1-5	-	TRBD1	TGTGCCAGCAGTTTGAATCAGGGGGATCAGCCCCAGCATTTT	CASSLNQGDQPQHF
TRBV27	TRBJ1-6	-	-	TGTGCCAGCAGTTCCCTAAATAGTAGATCACCCCTCCACTTT	CASSSLNSRSPLHF
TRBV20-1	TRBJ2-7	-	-	TGCAGTGTCCCCGGGGAGCTAACCTACGAGCAGTACTTC	CSVPGELTYEQYF
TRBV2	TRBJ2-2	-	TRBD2	TGTGCCAGCAGGGAACTAGCGGGGTTTGATACCGGGGAGCTGTTTTTT	CASRELAGFDTGELFF
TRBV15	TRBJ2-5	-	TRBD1	TGTGCCACCAGCAGAGCCGGGACAGGGCCGCCTACAAGACAAGAGACCCAGTACTTC	CATSRAGTGPPTRQETQYF
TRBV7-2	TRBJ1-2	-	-	TGTGCCAGCAGCTCTATCCCAGGGAGTGGGGATGGCTACACCTTC	CASSSIPGSGDGYTF
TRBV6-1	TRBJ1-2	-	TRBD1	TGTGCCAGCAGCCAGGACAGGGGGTTTCTATACGGCTACACCTTC	CASSQDRGFLYGYTF
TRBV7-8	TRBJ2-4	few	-	TGTGCCAGCAGCCCGGCTAGTCAGGGGATTGTGAAAAACATTCAGTACTTC	CASSPASQGIVKNIQYF
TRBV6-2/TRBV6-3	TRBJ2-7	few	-	TGTGCCAGCAGCCTTCTCGGGACACTTGCCTACGAGCAGTACTTC	CASSLLGTLAYEQYF
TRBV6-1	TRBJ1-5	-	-	TGTGCCAGCAGTGGTGTAAGGGTGGACCAGCCCCAGCATTTT	CASSGVRVDQPQHF
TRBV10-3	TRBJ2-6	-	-	TGTGCCATCAGTGAGTCGATGGGGAGAGGGGCCAACGTCCTGACTTTC	CAISESMGRGANVLTF
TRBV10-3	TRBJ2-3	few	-	TGTACGGTGGGTTCCACAGATACGCAGTATTTT	CTVGSTDTQYF
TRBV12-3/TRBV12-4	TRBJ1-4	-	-	TGTGCCAGCAGTTTAGATCCCGGGGGTAATGAAAAACTGTTTTTT	CASSLDPGGNEKLFF
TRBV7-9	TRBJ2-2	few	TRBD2	TGTGCCAGCAGCTTGACGGGAGGACGGACCGGGGAGCTGTTTTTT	CASSLTGGRTGELFF
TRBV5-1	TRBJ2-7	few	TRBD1	TGCGCCAGCAGAGTCAATGCAGGGGGCGAGCAGTACTTC	CASRVNAGGEQYF
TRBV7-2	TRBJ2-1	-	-	TGTGCCAGCAGCTTAGAGTGGGTCTCCTACAATGAGCAGTTCTTC	CASSLEWVSYNEQFF
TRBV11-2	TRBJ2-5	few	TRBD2	TGTGCCAGCAGCACAGCGGGAGGGGTGACGACCCAGTACTTC	CASSTAGGVTTQYF
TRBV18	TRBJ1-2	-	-	TGTGCCAGCTCACCTGAAGGGGGTGGCTACACCTTC	CASSPEGGGYTF
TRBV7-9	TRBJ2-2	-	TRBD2	TGTGCCAGCAGCTTAACGGGACTAGTTGACACCGGGGAGCTGTTTTTT	CASSLTGLVDTGELFF
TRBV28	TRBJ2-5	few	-	TGTGCCAGCAGTTCCCCTCTAACCCAGTACTTC	CASSSPLTQYF
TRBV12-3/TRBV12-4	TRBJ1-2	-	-	TGTGCCAGCAGTTTAAAGGGCGGCTACACCTTC	CASSLKGGYTF
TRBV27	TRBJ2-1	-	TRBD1	TGTGCCAGCAGCTGGACAGGGGATTATGAGCAGTTCTTC	CASSWTGDYEQFF
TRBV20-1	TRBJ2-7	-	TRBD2	TGCAGTGCTCTTTCCACTAGCGGGGGGACCTACGAGCAGTACTTC	CSALSTSGGTYEQYF
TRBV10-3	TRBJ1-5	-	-	TGTGCCATCAGTGAGTCGTTATTGGTAATCAATCAGCCCCAGCATTTT	CAISESLLVINQPQHF
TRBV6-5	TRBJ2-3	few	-	TGTGCCAGCAGTTATTCCTCTCCGATTCCCTGGGAGCACGATACGCAGTATTTT	CASSYSSPIPWEHDTQYF
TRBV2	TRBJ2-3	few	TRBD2	TGTGCCAGCAAAGCGGGGGCTGCCACAGATACGCAGTATTTT	CASKAGAATDTQYF
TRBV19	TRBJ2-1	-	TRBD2	TGTGCCAGTAGTACGCCCGGGACTAGCGGGATACATGAGCAGTTCTTC	CASSTPGTSGIHEQFF
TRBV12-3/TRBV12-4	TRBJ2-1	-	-	TGTGCCAGCAGAAAGCGGGTAGGTGAGCAGTTCTTC	CASRKRVGEQFF
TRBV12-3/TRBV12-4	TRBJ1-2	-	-	TGTGCCAGCAGTTTCCGTGGGGCGGTAGGCTACACCTTC	CASSFRGAVGYTF
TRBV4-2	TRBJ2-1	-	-	TGTGCCAGCAGCCCGAAAATGTCTATTTTCTTATATGAGCAGTTCTTC	CASSPKMSIFLYEQFF
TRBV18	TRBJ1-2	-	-	TGTGCCAGCTCACCCGGAGAGACCGGCTACACCTTC	CASSPGETGYTF
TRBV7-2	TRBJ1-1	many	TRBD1	TGTGCCAGCAGCGCACCGGGACAGCAGAACACTGAAGCTTTCTTT	CASSAPGQQNTEAFF
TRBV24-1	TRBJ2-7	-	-	TGTGCCACCAGTGATCCCCCCCCCCGGGGCGAGCAGTACTTC	CATSDPPPRGEQYF
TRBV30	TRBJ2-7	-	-	TGTGCCTGGAGCGTGGGACGGTATGGGTACGAGCAGTACTTC	CAWSVGRYGYEQYF
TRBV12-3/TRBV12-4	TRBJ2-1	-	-	TGTGCCAGCAGTCTCGATGCTCTCAAGCAGTTCTTC	CASSLDALKQFF
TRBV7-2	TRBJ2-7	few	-	TGTGCCAGCAGCTTGACTACCCCTACGGAGCAGTACTTC	CASSLTTPTEQYF
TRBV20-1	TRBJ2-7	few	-	TGCAGTGCTACGACCGGGACCTCCTACGAGCAGTACTTC	CSATTGTSYEQYF
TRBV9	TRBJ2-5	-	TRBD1	TGTGCCAGCAGCCCCGGGACAGCGCGTCCGACCCAGTACTTC	CASSPGTARPTQYF
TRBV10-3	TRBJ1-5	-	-	TGTGCCATCAGTGGAGGGGCAGGGAATCAGCCCCAGCATTTT	CAISGGAGNQPQHF
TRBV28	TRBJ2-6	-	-	TGTGCCAGTCTATTTTCTGGGGCCAACGTCCTGACTTTC	CASLFSGANVLTF
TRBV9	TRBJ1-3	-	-	TGTGCCAGCAGCGTGACGCGACGGGACACCATATATTTT	CASSVTRRDTIYF